This T cell receptor (beta chain) was sequenced for a study of T cell responses to AZD1222 COVID-19 vaccine. This clone was seen once. Its antigen is undetermined. The CDR3 contains 13 residues. V lost 0 bases, J lost 4 bases, and 5 bases lay in between. The germline gives CDR1 SGDLS, CDR2 YYNGEE. Sequenced by immunoSEQ multiplex PCR; TCRdb stores in-frame clones only, minus some. This sample has approximately 130,000 clones, with over 75% found just once. Study-level results: The span of vaccine-associated CD4 TCRs extended across spike, with dominance at 160-218 and 743-854. Of spike-specific TCRs, nearly half reportedly target regions left unmutated in variants.

This chain links TRBV9 with TRBJ2-1; D gene uncertain. The input for sequencing was peripheral blood, taken 28 days after the second AZD1222 dose. This TCR derives from an adult who received the AZD1222 COVID-19 vaccine. CDR3 sequence reads: CASSVGQYNEQFF. The CDR3 DNA reads as TGTGCCAGCAGCGTAGGGCAGTACAATGAGCAGTTCTTC.